This T cell receptor beta chain derives from a study of cytomegalovirus exposure and HLA in healthy donors (dated by TCRdb to about 2017). General notes on the study: An earlier analysis of approximately 640 of the donors reported more than 250 Gb of sequence data and more than 90 million unique TCR beta sequences from about 180 million T cells. A later analysis re-examined previously published TCR beta repertoires from around 670 donors and added high-resolution HLA genotyping to investigate patterns of TCR occurrence. An early release that covered roughly 600 HLA-typed donors contained around 300 gigabases of sequencing data and some 87 million unique TCR sequences. Donor age, sex, ethnicity and CMV serostatus were compiled alongside the repertoire data. Class I and class II HLA loci were covered by the typing at four-digit resolution. Genome-wide SNP genotypes for about 55% of the roughly 670 donors were used in a later genetic analysis, which treated that subset as a discovery cohort. The number of typed donors differed by locus: roughly 620-630 for A, B, C, DRB1 and DQB1; approximately 530 for DQA1; approximately 610 for DPA1; and about 470 for DPB1. Along with the approximately 650-subject first cohort, a separate validation cohort of more than 90 different subjects was used. Among about 390 genotyped donors of the cohort, an average of around 240,000 unique TCR beta nucleotide sequences were sequenced per donor, around 20% of them non-productive. The genetic ancestry cluster associated with self-reported Caucasian donors included 81% of the 398 genotyped donors. To predict cytomegalovirus infection status, the study combined high-throughput TCR immunosequencing, statistical association of individual TCRs with disease status, and machine learning. Because of strong linkage in the cohort, roughly five DR-DQ haplotypes were treated as single units for association and clustering. The aim of the study was to test whether cataloging public T cell receptors could identify signatures of past pathogen exposure. In an earlier analysis of 587 of the donors, high-throughput TCR beta sequencing was used to judge whether each TCR beta V gene segment behaved as functional or pseudogenic. Every discovery cohort repertoire had been produced on one sequencing platform. In the later analysis, no new phenotypic data were used to find candidate immune exposures; instead, reliance was placed on TCR beta sequences and their occurrence across donors. The study used immunosequencing to profile the T cell repertoires of approximately 650 subjects and linked those repertoires to cytomegalovirus serostatus. What the authors observed across the whole study: Correlated functional status among segregating V segments might reflect linkage disequilibrium, but an unknown experimental factor could not be ruled out. The study gave a list of about 150 TCR beta chains associated with cytomegalovirus. The earlier analysis of approximately 540 of the donors excluded roughly 17 rarely observed V segments, including chromosome 9 orphons, because counts were too low. A cluster of highly shared sequence variants was judged likely to be a technical artifact of the sequencing pipeline. For the cohort, immune exposure information was limited to CMV serostatus. The authors suggested that the approach could potentially be extended to other disease states and immunological phenotypes. Most CMV-associated TCR beta chains appeared to be HLA-restricted in a later analysis, and the HLA associations seemed to be driven largely by CMV exposure. The 87-base-pair reads could not distinguish some IMGT-functional V segments, including TRBV6-2 and TRBV6-3, so those segments were excluded. Several of the top co-occurrence clusters appeared to be linked to parvovirus B19, influenza, CMV and Epstein-Barr virus, according to a later analysis. In this cohort, only TCR beta chains were sequenced, and detectable features were limited by the absence of alpha or paired-chain data. In vitro tests confirmed that a few of the cytomegalovirus-associated TCR beta chains recognize cytomegalovirus antigens. In an earlier analysis of more than 450 of the donors, most TCR beta V segments were observed in productive rearrangements about 90% or about 30% of the time, broadly matching IMGT annotations. The classifier was reported to diagnose cytomegalovirus status with high specificity and sensitivity in both the original cohort and the validation cohort. Assigning TCR associations to individual alleles was difficult when HLA alleles, especially DR and DQ, strongly co-occurred. In a later analysis, the rate of TCR association differed among HLA loci, with DRB1 alleles having the most associated TCRs and HLA-C alleles having the fewest. While some public TCRs were present in many individuals, most TCR sequences turned up only very rarely across donors. In a later analysis, about 16,000 TCR beta sequences were associated with specific HLA alleles at a false discovery rate of 0.05. Because HLA typing was missing for some donors at each locus, association tests included only the typed subset. Roughly uniform sequencing depth across donors was assumed in presence/absence analyses, although this assumption may not hold. In a later analysis, HLA-associated TCR beta chains showed more clonal expansion and lower generation probabilities than non-associated chains that were equally common. A further reported finding was that TCR beta sequences accurately predicted the HLA-A and HLA-B alleles for most subjects in the first cohort. Compared with the approximately 670-donor mean, donors in an Asian-associated ancestry cluster had fewer N-insertions in productive TCRs, according to a later genetic analysis. An association between a missense DCLRE1C variant and V-gene and J-gene trimming of TCR beta chains was found in a later genetic analysis and replicated in an independent cohort.

CDR1 and CDR2 are drawn from the germline V gene (reference sequence): LNHDA, SQIVND. Including cysteine and phenylalanine, the CDR3 has 15 amino acids. The kept DNA is CDR3 alone, 45 bases in frame from the first base. After removal of 5 bases from V and 3 bases from J, the junction retains 8 bases not matched to a gene. The method behind the library was the immunoSEQ multiplex PCR assay. For the multiplex PCR, a mixture combining 60 forward primers for TCR Vbeta segments and 13 reverse primers for TCR Jbeta segments was used. A multiplex PCR assay on genomic DNA amplified the CDR3 region of rearranged TCR beta genes. Amplified TCR beta libraries were sequenced as 87-base-pair reads on the Illumina HiSeq System. The paper's processing steps were these. A later analysis counted approximately 76 million unique TCR beta chains across the 700 or so repertoires, and roughly 9.9 million of these chains were shared by at least two donors. Raw reads were error-corrected and collapsed into unique sequences with a nearest-neighbor algorithm that merged closely related sequences to remove PCR and sequencing errors. CDR3 sequences were aligned to IMGT reference sequences to assign V, D and J gene segments. Each retained sequence needed at least a six-nucleotide match to both a V gene segment and a J gene segment. A rearrangement counted as productive if the CDR3 had no stop codons and remained in frame with V and J, and every other rearrangement counted as non-productive. CDR3 was defined according to IMGT convention as the region running from the second conserved V-encoded cysteine to the conserved J-encoded phenylalanine. The earlier analysis of about 610 of the donors excluded sequences that lacked an unambiguous match to a single V gene segment. In an earlier analysis of 587 of the donors, V segments were called functional above 56.7% productive rearrangements and were called segregating when the between-donor standard deviation exceeded 5%. A statistical classification framework was built for diagnosing cytomegalovirus status from the catalog of TCR beta chain sequences. A later analysis assigned V and J genes by comparing TCR nucleotide sequences with IMGT/GENE-DB human TR gene sequences. In a later analysis, CDR3 sequences and most-parsimonious VDJ recombination scenarios were assigned using the TCRdist pipeline. A later analysis defined each TCR beta chain by its CDR3 amino acid sequence plus V-gene family, and excluded reads lacking a unique V-gene family. To address suspected cross-contamination and a sequencing artifact, a later analysis removed a few hundred highly shared, low-generation-probability nucleotide sequences. A later analysis calculated a clonal expansion index for each public chain from normalized within-repertoire ranks of inferred template counts. Generation probabilities in a later analysis came from a VDJ recombination model fitted to out-of-frame rearrangements, and those results were checked against IGoR. A later analysis scored TCR-TCR, TCR-HLA and TCR-CMV co-occurrence with hypergeometric tests, applying a repertoire-size bias correction to TCR pairs. To estimate false discovery rates, a later analysis permuted the HLA or CMV assignments 20 times. In a later analysis, co-occurring TCRs were grouped using DBSCAN, with TCRdist sequence similarity added in when clustering inside HLA-allele-positive subsets. For co-occurrence clustering, repertoires with fewer than 30,000 or more than 120,000 public chains were excluded, along with five repertoires with anomalous nucleotide sharing. TCRdb's version of the immuneACCESS table is confined to in-frame rearrangements and falls short of the full clone set. An unresolved V gene accounts for under half of the shortfall where checked; the remainder is of unknown origin. V and J calls and clone size are given by that table; D and trimming were obtained from the DNA. This sample comprises 160,000 or so clones, about four fifths of them detected only once. The ten largest clones add up to approximately 7% of the sample.

This clone appeared a single time. Its antigen is not yet known. There are no base qualities to consult, and no much larger clone falls within one base. In total, 500 to 700 healthy bone marrow donors made up the cohort. At the time of sampling, every cohort member was nominally healthy, though immune exposures that went unrecorded were likely present. The donor tested CMV seropositive, placing the donor among the 290 or so seropositive members of the cohort. Each donor provided a peripheral blood sample, and peripheral blood mononuclear cells were used for TCR beta sequencing. Genomic DNA extraction from the blood cell samples was performed with the Qiagen DNeasy Blood Extraction Kit.

The sequence was obtained from a woman in her 30s in good health and CMV-seropositive. The V gene is TRBV19 and the J gene is TRBJ2-7, and TRBD2 matches 9 of the central bases. Sequencing was carried out using PBMCs. The sequenced DNA: TGTGCCAGTAGTCTCCTAGCGGGACCGAACTACGAGCAGTACTTC. This codes for CASSLLAGPNYEQYF.